These 15 T cell receptor beta chains were all obtained from the same sample, sequenced in a study of cytomegalovirus exposure and HLA in healthy donors. The PCR ran on 60 Vbeta and 13 Jbeta primers. Sequencing was performed with immunoSEQ multiplex PCR; in TCRdb, only in-frame clones are kept and a portion is missing. Among roughly 170,000 clones listed, approximately 81% were seen once. Material: PBMCs. Receptor source: a woman under 40 in good health and CMV-seronegative.

The chain recombines TRBV2 with TRBJ2-2, with 8 bases fitting TRBD2. Germline loops: CDR1 SNHLY, CDR2 FYNNEI. The CDR3 totals 20 residues. The V and J ends lost 4 bases and 1 base, in that order; junction bases with no gene match: 17. CDR3 region: CASSVFSGLANPQNTGELFF. The CDR3 bases are TGTGCCAGCAGTGTTTTCTCCGGACTAGCAAATCCTCAGAACACCGGGGAGCTGTTTTTT.

The chain couples TRBV28 to TRBJ1-2; weak D call: TRBD1 (5 bases). This CDR3 has 13 amino acids. Germline CDR1 and CDR2: MDHEN and SYDVKM. The ends were cut back, 3 bases at V and 8 bases at J, with 13 bases in the middle. CDR3 bases: TGTGCCAGCAGTTTGGCGGGGGTGTGGGGCTACACCTTC. This codes for CASSLAGVWGYTF.

This clone was seen a few times. The rearrangement uses TRBV4-3 and TRBJ2-7, with a tentative D call TRBD1 (6 bases). Deletions cut 0 bases from V and 0 bases from J, with 9 bases between. The CDR3 covers 15 residues. CDR1 is LGHNA, CDR2 YSLEER, per germline. The CDR3, as DNA: TGCGCCAGCAGCCAAGATAAGGACAGCTCCTACGAGCAGTACTTC. This encodes CASSQDKDSSYEQYF.

The chain joins TRBV10-2 to TRBJ2-2; D is possibly TRBD1 (5 bases). Trimming pared 5 bases from V and 6 bases from J, leaving 19 bases between. Germline V gene data show CDR1 as WSHSY and CDR2 as SAAADI. The CDR3 is 16 residues long. This CDR3 reads CASSQDLPVGAGELFF. DNA of the CDR3: TGCGCCAGCAGTCAGGACCTTCCCGTAGGGGCCGGGGAGCTGTTTTTT.

To note about this clone: This CDR3 is also generated by other DNA sequences in the sample. V and J are TRBV5-1 and TRBJ1-1; D uncertain. The CDR3 loop spans 13 amino acids. V was trimmed by 0 bases and J by 1 base, leaving 4 bases between them. CDR1 and CDR2 from the germline V gene are SGHRS and YFSETQ. CDR3 amino acids: CASSLDSNTEAFF. DNA for the CDR3: TGCGCCAGCAGCTTGGACTCGAACACTGAAGCTTTCTTT.

V and J are TRBV28 and TRBJ2-5; D uncertain. Germline assignment: CDR1 MDHEN and CDR2 SYDVKM. V gave up 7 bases and J gave up 0 bases, with 9 bases separating them. The CDR3 has 13 amino acids. The CDR3 here is CASNRDNQETQYF. The CDR3 DNA reads as TGTGCCAGCAACAGAGACAACCAAGAGACCCAGTACTTC.

The chain uses TRBV29-1 and TRBJ1-1, with no clear D. V dropped 7 bases and J dropped 4 bases, with 13 bases sitting between them. This CDR3 is built from 12 residues. Germline V gene data show CDR1 as SQVTM and CDR2 as ANQGSEA. CDR3 amino acids: CSAEAGGTEAFF. The CDR3 DNA sequence: TGCAGCGCCGAGGCGGGTGGCACTGAAGCTTTCTTT.

This rearrangement joins TRBV2 to TRBJ2-1, with D possibly matching TRBD2 (6 bases). CDR3 size: 14 residues. The germline V and J ends were trimmed by 9 bases and 0 bases, with 12 bases remaining between them. The germline V gene has CDR1 SNHLY and CDR2 FYNNEI. The CDR3 region has the DNA TGTGCCAGTTGTGGGGGGTTCTCCTACAATGAGCAGTTCTTC. It specifies CASCGGFSYNEQFF.

This clone showed up just once. The gene calls are TRBV19 and TRBJ2-1; 8 bases are a match to TRBD2. The CDR3 spans 16 residues. The germline CDR1 and CDR2 sequences are LNHDA and SQIVND (reference sequence). The trim removed 9 bases at V and 6 bases at J, leaving 16 bases unmatched. The CDR3 region has the DNA TGTGCCAGGCTTCCCCCTAGCGGGCCGCACTTCAATGAGCAGTTCTTC. It is translated as CARLPPSGPHFNEQFF. The entire variable domain, with the rest obtained from reference TRBV19 and TRBJ2-1, is as follows: DGGITQSPKYLFRKEGQNVTLSCEQNLNHDAMYWYRQDPGQGLRLIYYSQIVNDFQKGDIAEGYSVSREKKESFPLTVTSAQKNPTAFYLCARLPPSGPHFNEQFFGPGTRLTVL.

CDR3 residues: CASTPAPPGKNIQYF. The CDR3 DNA is TGTGCCAGTACCCCAGCCCCACCCGGGAAAAACATTCAGTACTTC. The chain links TRBV7-9 to TRBJ2-4; D uncertain. Germline V gene data show CDR1 as SEHNR and CDR2 as FQNEAQ (reference sequence). The CDR3 consists of 15 residues. Trimming took off 9 bases at V and 4 bases at J, with 19 bases between the two ends.

This chain connects TRBV9 to TRBJ1-1; D gene uncertain. The CDR3 has 16 amino acids. The germline V gene has CDR1 SGDLS and CDR2 YYNGEE. The V and J ends lost 0 bases and 1 base respectively, with 13 bases between them. The CDR3 loop reads CASSVGHHGPNTEAFF. The DNA for the CDR3 is TGTGCCAGCAGCGTAGGACACCACGGTCCGAACACTGAAGCTTTCTTT.

Worth noting for this clone: At one of its ends the junction is not consistent with the germline gene, which may arise from a read error. This rearrangement joins TRBV30 to TRBJ1-4, with TRBD1 identical over 7 bases. The CDR3 contains 12 residues. Germline V gene data show CDR1 as GTSNPN and CDR2 as SVGIG (reference sequence). CDR3 in amino acids: CERRDRNEKLFF. The CDR3 nucleotides are TGCGAGAGGAGGGACAGAAATGAAAAACTGTTTTTT.

V is TRBV7-9 and J is TRBJ2-7, with a weak D call TRBD1 (6 bases). V gave up 3 bases and J gave up 3 bases, with 18 bases separating them. Per germline, CDR1 SEHNR and CDR2 FQNEAQ (reference sequence). This CDR3 has 16 residues. The CDR3 DNA sequence: TGTGCCAGCAGCTTTCGGGACATGTCCGGTCGCTACGAGCAGTACTTC. Its translation is CASSFRDMSGRYEQYF.

This clone was counted once. The CDR3 protein is CASSIPEQGKQPQHF. In DNA, the CDR3 is TGTGCCAGTAGTATCCCGGAACAGGGGAAACAGCCCCAGCATTTT. This chain connects TRBV19 to TRBJ1-5, with 7 bases lining up with TRBD1. J was trimmed by 7 bases and V by 3 bases; bases with no gene match: 9. CDR3 size: 15 residues. Germline CDR1 LNHDA, CDR2 SQIVND (reference sequence).

The chain joins TRBV30 to TRBJ1-6; TRBD1 might be the D (6 bases). Deletions cut 0 bases from V and 6 bases from J, with 18 bases between. CDR1 GTSNPN and CDR2 SVGIG come from the germline V gene (reference sequence). The CDR3 totals 17 residues. CDR3 sequence reads: CAWSVFGRGRGNSPLHF. Written as DNA, the CDR3 is TGTGCCTGGAGTGTATTCGGCAGGGGTAGGGGTAATTCACCCCTCCACTTT.